This paragraph covers one T cell receptor beta chain sequence. What it binds is unknown. This entry comes from a study of cytomegalovirus exposure and HLA in healthy donors. Study-level findings and limits: Rarity held for most TCR sequences, but there were some public TCRs that occurred in many donors. Researchers catalogued some 160 TCR beta chains as cytomegalovirus-associated. As confirmed in vitro, a few CMV-associated chains were specific for CMV antigens.

The CDR3 has 13 residues. CDR1 is MNHNY and CDR2 is SVGAGI in the germline V gene (reference sequence). V lost 6 bases and J lost 3, with 12 bases in between. Measured with immunoSEQ multiplex PCR; TCRdb has only the in-frame clones, and not every one. This table has approximately 120,000 clones, about 90% appearing once. Material: PBMCs. The TCR originated in a woman between 18 and 29 years old in good health and CMV-seronegative. This rearrangement joins TRBV6-6 to TRBJ2-7; D possibly corresponds to TRBD1 (6 bases). This CDR3 reads CASRFQGNYEQYF. For the CDR3, the DNA is TGTGCCAGCAGATTTCAGGGGAACTACGAGCAGTACTTC.